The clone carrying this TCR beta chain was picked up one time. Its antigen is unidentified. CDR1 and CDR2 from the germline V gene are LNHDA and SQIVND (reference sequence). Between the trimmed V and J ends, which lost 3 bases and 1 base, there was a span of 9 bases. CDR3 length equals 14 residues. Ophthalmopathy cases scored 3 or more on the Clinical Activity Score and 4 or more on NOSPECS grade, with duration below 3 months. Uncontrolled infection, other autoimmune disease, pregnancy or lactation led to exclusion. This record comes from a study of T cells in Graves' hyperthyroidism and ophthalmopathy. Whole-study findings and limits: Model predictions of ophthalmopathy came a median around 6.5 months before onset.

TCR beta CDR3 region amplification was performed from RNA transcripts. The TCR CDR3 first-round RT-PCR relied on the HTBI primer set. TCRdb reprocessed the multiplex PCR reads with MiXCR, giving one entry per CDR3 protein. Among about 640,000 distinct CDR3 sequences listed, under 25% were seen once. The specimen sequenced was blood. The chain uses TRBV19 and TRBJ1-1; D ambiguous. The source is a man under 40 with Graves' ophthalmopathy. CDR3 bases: TGTGCCAGTAGTATGGGTAGCCGGAACACTGAAGCTTTCTTT. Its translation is CASSMGSRNTEAFF.